This TCR beta chain was observed in a study of blood T cell repertoires in COVID-19. On the study more broadly: The study drew acute and convalescent COVID-19 samples from the United States, Italy and Spain.

Trimming stripped 8 bases from V and 8 bases from J, with 12 bases between. The CDR3 sequence is 11 residues long. Source study methods: Estimated nucleated cell counts came from reference gene primer amplification. Method: immunoSEQ multiplex PCR; TCRdb's copy keeps in-frame clones and lacks some. The D gene and trimming were derived from the DNA, and the V and J assignments and clone size from that table. This sample carries under 250,000 clones, 85% to 90% of them seen once, and the ten largest clones take more than 9%. This clonotype was obtained from a man in his fifties or sixties with COVID-19, enrolled during active disease. Sequencing used peripheral blood. The chain carries TRBV12-3 or TRBV12-4 and TRBJ1-2, with no clear D. CDR3 amino acids: CASGSTWGYTF. Here the CDR3 DNA reads TGTGCCAGCGGTTCCACTTGGGGCTACACCTTC.